The present TCR beta chain was sequenced within a study of blood T cell repertoires in COVID-19. Overall study: There were acute and convalescent COVID-19 samples, and they came from the United States, Italy and Spain. PBMCs, B-cell-depleted T cells, or T cells provided the cDNA or gDNA that made up the material.

Using immunoSEQ multiplex PCR, the repertoire was profiled, and TCRdb retains in-frame clones only, with some absent. The sample lists tens of thousands of clones, approximately 80% occurring once. CDR1 SNHLY and CDR2 FYNNEI come from the germline V gene. The CDR3 covers 13 residues. V was cut by 4 bases and J by 4 bases, with 8 bases left in between. Sequenced material: peripheral blood. The TCR sequence derives from a human donor in a cohort sampled during active COVID-19. This rearrangement joins TRBV2 to TRBJ1-5, with D hard to call. The CDR3 nucleotides are TGTGCCAGCAGTGGGGAGGAGAATCAGCCCCAGCATTTT. It is translated as CASSGEENQPQHF.